A selection of T cell receptor beta chains follows, all from one sample in a study of T cell repertoires in cytomegalovirus infection. TCRdb reprocessed the reads with MiXCR, giving one entry per CDR3 protein. Seen here are approximately 260,000 distinct CDR3 sequences, more than 15% observed once, and the top ten hold 40% to 55%. The sequenced sample was CD8+ T cells from PBMCs. The receptor set was obtained from a human donor in good health (CMV status not recorded). Some clones in this sample may be carry-over from other donors' samples. The CDR3 runs from the conserved cysteine through the conserved F or W. The D gene is left open where the match is weak. Clone size appears in some rows only: once, few, many, or a class for an expanded clone.

>NA|TRBV29-1|NA|TRBJ2-7
TGCAGCGTTGTGTGGACAGAATACGAGCAGTACTTC
CSVVWTEYEQYF
>many|TRBV7-6|NA|TRBJ2-3
TGTGCCAGCAAGGACACAGATACGCAGTATTTT
CASKDTDTQYF
>NA|TRBV7-9|TRBD1|TRBJ2-7
TGTGCCAGCAGCAAGGGGGCGTTTGGTCACGAGCAGTACTTC
CASSKGAFGHEQYF
>many|TRBV6-2/TRBV6-3|NA|TRBJ2-7
TGTGCCAGCAGTTACCCGACAGCTTACGAGCAGTACTTC
CASSYPTAYEQYF
>NA|TRBV7-2|NA|TRBJ1-1
TGTACCAGCAGCTTAGGTTATACTGAAGCTTTCTTT
CTSSLGYTEAFF
>NA|TRBV28|TRBD1|TRBJ1-5
TGTGCCAGCAGTTTAGGGGACAGAAGCAATCAGCCCCAGCATTTT
CASSLGDRSNQPQHF
>NA|TRBV9|NA|TRBJ2-6
TGTGCCAGCAGCTTAATGTCAGGGAACCCCTCTGGGGCCAACGTCCTGACTTTC
CASSLMSGNPSGANVLTF
>few|TRBV9|TRBD1|TRBJ2-7
TGTGCCAGCAGCCCTCATGGACAGGGAGCCATAAACGAGCAGTACTTC
CASSPHGQGAINEQYF
>few|TRBV7-9|NA|TRBJ2-3
TGTGCCAGCAGCTTACAACGGGGGTTCACAGATACGCAGTATTTT
CASSLQRGFTDTQYF
>NA|TRBV27|NA|TRBJ2-2
TGTGCCAGCAACCCCTTTGGGGGCCTGAACACCGGGGAGCTGTTTTTT
CASNPFGGLNTGELFF
>many|TRBV7-9|NA|TRBJ2-2
TGTGCCAGCAGCGAATGGGGAACCTCGACCACCGGGGAGCTGTTTTTT
CASSEWGTSTTGELFF
>many|TRBV12-3/TRBV12-4|NA|TRBJ1-1
TGTGCCAGCAGTGCCCAACAGGGTTTGAACACTGAAGCTTTCTTT
CASSAQQGLNTEAFF
>few|TRBV6-2/TRBV6-3|NA|TRBJ1-1
TGTGCCAGCAGTTCCCGGGGCCTGAGGGCTGAAGCTTTCTTT
CASSSRGLRAEAFF
>NA|TRBV20-1|TRBD2|TRBJ2-7
TGCAGTGCTAGAGATCTAGTAGCGGGGATCGAGCAGTACTTC
CSARDLVAGIEQYF
>many|TRBV7-3|NA|TRBJ2-1
TGTGCCAGCAGCTTAACGTCGTTTGCGGAATTGTCCTACAATGAGCAGTTCTTC
CASSLTSFAELSYNEQFF
>few|TRBV2|NA|TRBJ2-7
TGTGCCGCCCGGGGGGCAGGCTACGAGCAGTACTTC
CAARGAGYEQYF
>few|TRBV15|NA|TRBJ2-7
TGTGCCACCAGCAGAGATCATGAGGTATCGGGGCAGTACTTC
CATSRDHEVSGQYF
>NA|TRBV19|NA|TRBJ2-7
TGTGCCAGTAGTTTCTTCCTAGGGACCCCCTCCTACGAGCAGTACTTC
CASSFFLGTPSYEQYF
>NA|TRBV20-1|NA|TRBJ1-2
TGCAGTGCTCCCGGCGTTTCTTCCCCTGGCTACACCTTC
CSAPGVSSPGYTF
>many|TRBV7-6|TRBD2|TRBJ2-5
TGTGCCAGCAGCTTAGGCGTTCTAGCGGGGGATTCGGGATCAGAGACCCAGTACTTC
CASSLGVLAGDSGSETQYF
>few|TRBV29-1|NA|TRBJ2-3
TGCAGCGTTGAAGTACTAGGGTGGGGCACAGATACGCAGTATTTT
CSVEVLGWGTDTQYF
>NA|TRBV20-1|NA|TRBJ1-3
TGCAGTGTTCCATGGGGGGGCCCCGACGGAAACACCATATATTTT
CSVPWGGPDGNTIYF
>few|TRBV12-5|NA|TRBJ2-5
TGTGCTAGTGGTTTGACCGGCGGGGTGGAGACCCAGTACTTC
CASGLTGGVETQYF
>many|TRBV2|NA|TRBJ2-3
TGTGCCAGCGGGATGGGAGGGGGGCCAGATACGCAGTATTTT
CASGMGGGPDTQYF
>many|TRBV7-9|TRBD1|TRBJ1-2
TGTGCCAGCAGCCCCCCCCGGACAGGGGACTATGGCTACACCTTC
CASSPPRTGDYGYTF
>many|TRBV25-1|NA|TRBJ1-5
TGTGCCAGCCTCGCCCACCCCAGTTATAGCAATCAGCCCCAGCATTTT
CASLAHPSYSNQPQHF
>NA|TRBV4-2|NA|TRBJ1-1
TGTGCCAGCAGCCAAGATAGGATCCGGACTGAGAACACTGAAGCTTTCTTT
CASSQDRIRTENTEAFF
>once|TRBV20-1|NA|TRBJ2-3
TGCAGTGGCTCGTACACAGATACGCAGTATTTT
CSGSYTDTQYF
>few|TRBV7-2|NA|TRBJ1-2
TGTGCCAGCAGCTTAATGGACTGGACAGAGTACTACAGTTACTATGGCTACACCTTC
CASSLMDWTEYYSYYGYTF
>NA|TRBV14|NA|TRBJ1-2
TGTGCCAGCAGCCAAGCTTACAGAAACTATGGCTACACCTTC
CASSQAYRNYGYTF
>NA|TRBV28|NA|TRBJ2-7
TGTGCCAGCAGTTCCCACCTGACGGACTCGGACTCCTACGAGCAGTACTTC
CASSSHLTDSDSYEQYF
>NA|TRBV27|TRBD1|TRBJ2-5
TGTGCCAGCAGTCGCGGACAGGGGCAAGAGACCCAGTACTTC
CASSRGQGQETQYF